This entry lists 17 T cell receptor beta chains sequenced from one sample in a study of beta chain features in type 1 diabetes (dated by TCRdb to the late 2010s). Libraries came from the immunoSEQ multiplex PCR assay. The entire isolated RNA was reverse transcribed using the High Capacity cDNA Reverse Transcription Kit, and thus expressed TCRB transcripts were sequenced. In TCRdb, the immuneACCESS table is reduced to in-frame sequences with V and J assigned. These tables do not hold every clone; where another copy was compared, an unresolved V gene accounts for under half, and the others remain unexplained. A total of 860,000 or so clones appear in this sample, roughly 17% of them only once. In total, the top ten clones hold 0.02% to 0.03% of the sample. The source material was naive CD4+ T cells from blood. The cell subset or site label corresponds to: true naive CD4+ T cells. These receptor sequences come from a woman younger than 30 in good health.

This clone has just a few counts. The V gene is TRBV6-1, the J gene TRBJ2-5, with D possibly being TRBD1 or TRBD2 (6 bases each). Deletions cut 8 bases from V and 5 bases from J, with 12 bases between. The CDR3 extends over 12 amino acids. Germline-derived CDR1 and CDR2 are MNHNS and SASEGT. The CDR3 DNA sequence: TGTGCCAGCTGTTGGGGGGCCGAGACCCAGTACTTC. Translation: CASCWGAETQYF.

The chain uses TRBV9 and TRBJ2-1; 7 nucleotides align to TRBD2. CDR3 length: 17 residues. Germline values: CDR1 SGDLS, CDR2 YYNGEE. V lost 1 base, J lost 4 bases, and 11 bases stayed unmatched. CDR3 protein: CASSVMLAGAGYNEQFF. In DNA, the CDR3 is TGTGCCAGCAGCGTAATGTTGGCGGGAGCAGGATACAATGAGCAGTTCTTC.

This clone showed up just a few times. The rearrangement joins TRBV5-1 to TRBJ1-4, with a weak D call TRBD1 (5 bases). Trimming removed 4 bases from V and 8 bases from J, with 18 bases in between. Per the germline V gene, CDR1 is SGHRS and CDR2 is YFSETQ. The CDR3 has 15 amino acids. CDR3 residues: CASSDTRDVEEKLFF. The CDR3 DNA reads TGCGCCAGCAGCGATACCCGGGACGTGGAGGAAAAACTGTTTTTT.

The sample holds a few counts of this clone. The chain carries TRBV28 and TRBJ1-5; the D gene is possibly TRBD1 (5 bases). The V gene's germline CDR1 is MDHEN and CDR2 SYDVKM. V shed 6 bases and J shed 5 bases, with 11 bases lying between them. This CDR3 comprises 13 residues. The CDR3 DNA follows: TGTGCCAGCAGACCCTGGGACGATCAGCCCCAGCATTTT. Translated: CASRPWDDQPQHF.

This clone was seen a handful of times. J is TRBJ2-1 and V is TRBV19; 8 bases match TRBD2. Trimming removed 9 bases from V and 6 bases from J; junction bases left unmatched: 13. Germline loops: CDR1 LNHDA, CDR2 SQIVND (reference sequence). The CDR3 extends over 15 amino acids. CDR3 loop: CASRIAASGPNEQFF. CDR3 coding DNA: TGTGCCAGCCGTATAGCGGCTAGCGGGCCCAATGAGCAGTTCTTC. Variable domain in full (rest from reference TRBV19 and TRBJ2-1): DGGITQSPKYLFRKEGQNVTLSCEQNLNHDAMYWYRQDPGQGLRLIYYSQIVNDFQKGDIAEGYSVSREKKESFPLTVTSAQKNPTAFYLCASRIAASGPNEQFFGPGTRLTVL.

This clone was seen only a few times. The CDR3 coding sequence is TGTGCCAGCAGTGAAATGGGGCAGTATTTT. It specifies CASSEMGQYF. V and J are TRBV2 and TRBJ2-3; D ambiguous. The V gene lost 2 bases and the J gene lost 11 bases, with 5 bases spanning the gap. CDR3 length: 10 amino acids. The germline V gene has CDR1 SNHLY and CDR2 FYNNEI.

This clone has just a few counts. An end of the junction differs from the germline gene, which may be a read error. This chain joins TRBV6-6 and TRBJ2-7; D unclear. This CDR3 spans 12 amino acids. Germline-derived CDR1 and CDR2 are MNHNY and SVGAGI (reference sequence). CDR3 loop: CASRYYSYEQYF. The DNA for the CDR3 is TGTGCCAGCAGATACTATTCCTACGAGCAGTACTTC.

The chain combines TRBV6-1 with TRBJ2-3, with 10 bases aligning to TRBD2. Per germline, CDR1 MNHNS and CDR2 SASEGT. Trimming took 3 bases from V and 0 from J; bases not matched to a gene: 6. There are 17 residues in the CDR3. Here the CDR3 reads CASSERASGRSTDTQYF. The CDR3 DNA reads TGTGCCAGCAGTGAGCGGGCTAGCGGGAGAAGCACAGATACGCAGTATTTT.

In this sample, this clone turned up a few times. The chain uses TRBV6-6 and TRBJ2-2; D gene ambiguous. The CDR3 totals 12 residues. V was cut by 2 bases and J by 8 bases, with 6 bases left in between. From germline, CDR1 is MNHNY and CDR2 SVGAGI (reference sequence). CDR3 nucleotides: TGTGCCAGCAGTTACCCCACGGGGGAGCTGTTTTTT. The encoded protein is CASSYPTGELFF.

This clone was picked up a small number of times. The chain carries TRBV21-1 and TRBJ1-2. TRBV21-1 is deemed a pseudogene. CDR3 length: 19 amino acids. The CDR3 spells CASSKEVMSLSRPPGGYTF. The CDR3 bases are TGTGCCAGCAGCAAAGAAGTGATGAGTTTATCGCGACCCCCCGGTGGCTACACCTTC.

This clone was detected only a few times. V is TRBV4-2 and J is TRBJ2-3; D is ambiguous. V gave up 0 bases and J gave up 2 bases, with 12 bases separating them. CDR1 LGHNA and CDR2 YNFKEQ come from the germline V gene. The CDR3 contains 16 residues. For the CDR3, the DNA is TGTGCCAGCAGCCAAGATGGGATCTTAACCACAGATACGCAGTATTTT. It encodes CASSQDGILTTDTQYF.

This clone was counted between two and nine times. The chain employs TRBV7-2 and TRBJ2-4, with D possibly being TRBD2 (6 bases). Trimming took off 2 bases at V and 8 bases at J, with 19 bases between the two ends. This CDR3 is built from 16 residues. The germline gives CDR1 SGHTA, CDR2 FQGNSA. Here the CDR3 reads CASSLRRLGLGDIQYF. The CDR3 DNA is TGTGCCAGCAGCTTAAGGAGACTAGGTTTAGGAGACATTCAGTACTTC.

This clone showed up just a few times. This chain joins TRBV18 and TRBJ2-3; 9 bases match TRBD2. Germline assignment: CDR1 KGHSH and CDR2 LQKENI. With V trimmed by 3 bases and J by 0 bases, 10 bases remained unmatched. This CDR3 comprises 18 residues. The CDR3 DNA follows: TGTGCCAGCTCACCGAGACTAGCGGCAAAGGGGAGCACAGATACGCAGTATTTT. It translates to CASSPRLAAKGSTDTQYF.

This chain joins TRBV14 and TRBJ2-5; 9 positions agree with TRBD1. The CDR3 consists of 15 residues. Germline CDR1 is SGHDN and CDR2 is FVKESK. The V gene end was trimmed by 8 bases and the J gene end by 3 bases; junction bases not matched to a gene: 10. CDR3 DNA sequence: TGTGCCAGCCCGCCAGGTGACAGGGGGGAAGAGACCCAGTACTTC. It specifies CASPPGDRGEETQYF.

This clone showed up just a few times. The CDR3 protein is CATSRAGSNTGELFF. For the CDR3, the DNA is TGTGCCACCAGCAGAGCCGGTTCGAACACCGGGGAGCTGTTTTTT. The chain uses TRBV15 and TRBJ2-2; the D is unclear. V lost 1 base and J 0 bases, leaving 6 bases between the germline ends. The germline CDR1 and CDR2 sequences are LNHNV and YYDKDF (reference sequence). CDR3 length: 15 residues.

This sequence joins TRBV4-2 and TRBJ2-2, with 14 bases that match TRBD2. CDR1 and CDR2 from the germline V gene are LGHNA and YNFKEQ. J was trimmed by 6 bases and V by 4 bases; bases with no gene match: 16. The CDR3 spans 20 residues. Written as DNA, the CDR3 is TGTGCCAGCAGCCGATACCCAAGGACTAGCGGGAGGACCTCACCCGGGGAGCTGTTTTTT. It encodes CASSRYPRTSGRTSPGELFF.

J is TRBJ2-3 and V is TRBV4-3; D may be TRBD2 (6 bases). The CDR3 has 15 residues. The germline gives CDR1 LGHNA, CDR2 YSLEER. V lost 4 bases, J lost 6 bases, and 17 bases lay in between. The CDR3 loop is CASSPSRDLLDTQYF. CDR3 nucleotide sequence: TGCGCCAGCAGCCCGTCCCGGGACTTGTTGGATACGCAGTATTTT.